This entry describes one T cell receptor beta chain. Its target is unknown. This sample was included in a study of T cell repertoires in cytomegalovirus infection. Study-level information: Researchers turned to recently identified HLA-C-restricted CMV epitopes as well as well-studied HLA-B-restricted ones. It was the public TCR beta signatures that indicated both CMV infection and matching HLA type. Study-wide results and caveats: Summed public TCR beta family frequency identified CMV carriers bearing the relevant HLA. Across the ex vivo response, the dominant clonotypes were HLA-C-restricted CMV-specific TCR beta clonotypes.

From germline, CDR1 is ENHRY and CDR2 SYGVKD. The CDR3 consists of 17 residues. V lost 8 bases and J lost 4; bases outside the gene matches: 15. MiXCR was run by TCRdb on the reads, yielding one entry per CDR3 protein. The top ten clones hold 48% of a sample with about 570,000 distinct CDR3 sequences, 40% of them seen once. Source: cultured PBMCs, taken from culture after CMV antigen stimulation. The V and J genes are TRBV10-3 and TRBJ2-7; 12 positions match TRBD1. This receptor was obtained from a human donor in good health (CMV status not recorded). Some clones in this sample may be carry-over from other donors' samples. CDR3: CAIGDRGRSHTPYEQYF. The CDR3 DNA is TGTGCCATCGGGGACAGGGGGCGCAGCCATACTCCATACGAGCAGTACTTC.